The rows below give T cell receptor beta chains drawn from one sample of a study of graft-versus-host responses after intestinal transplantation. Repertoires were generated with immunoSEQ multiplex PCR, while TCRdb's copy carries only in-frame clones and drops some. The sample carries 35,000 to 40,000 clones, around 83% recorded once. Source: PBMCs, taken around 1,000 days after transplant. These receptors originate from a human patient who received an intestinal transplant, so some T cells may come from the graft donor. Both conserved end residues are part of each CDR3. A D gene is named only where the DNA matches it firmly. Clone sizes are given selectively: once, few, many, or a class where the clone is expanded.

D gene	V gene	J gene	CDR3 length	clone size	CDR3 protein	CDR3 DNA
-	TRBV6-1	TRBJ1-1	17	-	CASSEDFAWGDDTEAFF	TGTGCCAGCAGTGAAGATTTCGCCTGGGGCGATGACACTGAAGCTTTCTTT
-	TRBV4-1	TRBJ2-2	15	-	CASSQDPRAVGELFF	TGCGCCAGCAGCCAAGACCCCAGGGCGGTCGGGGAGCTGTTTTTT
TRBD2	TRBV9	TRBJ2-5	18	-	CASSPLAGGSPQLETQYF	TGTGCCAGCAGTCCACTAGCGGGGGGGTCCCCACAACTAGAGACCCAGTACTTC
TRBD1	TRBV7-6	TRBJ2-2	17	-	CASSLSHGTGPTGELFF	TGTGCCAGCAGCCTATCCCACGGGACAGGGCCCACCGGGGAGCTGTTTTTT
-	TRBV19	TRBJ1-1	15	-	CASSILRGRGTEAFF	TGTGCCAGTAGTATACTCAGGGGTCGGGGCACTGAAGCTTTCTTT
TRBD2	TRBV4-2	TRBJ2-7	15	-	CASSQDLAGAYEQYF	TGTGCCAGCAGCCAAGATCTAGCGGGGGCCTACGAGCAGTACTTC
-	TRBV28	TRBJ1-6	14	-	CASSPPGGLSPLHF	TGTGCCAGCTCCCCGCCGGGGGGACTCTCACCCCTCCACTTT
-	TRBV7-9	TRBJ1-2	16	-	CASSLQSNSMSYGYTF	TGTGCCAGCAGCTTACAATCGAACAGTATGAGCTATGGCTACACCTTC
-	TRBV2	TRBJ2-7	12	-	CASSGDSYEQYF	TGTGCCAGCAGCGGGGACTCCTACGAGCAGTACTTC
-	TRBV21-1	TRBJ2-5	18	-	CASSKVKHSLDSEETQYF	TGTGCCAGCAGCAAAGTAAAGCACTCATTGGACAGCGAAGAGACCCAGTACTTC
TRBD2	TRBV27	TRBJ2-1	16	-	CASSITSGRSYNEQFF	TGTGCCAGCAGTATTACTAGCGGGCGCTCCTACAATGAGCAGTTCTTC
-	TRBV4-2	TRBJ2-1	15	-	CASSQGGGPYNEQFF	TGTGCCAGCAGCCAAGGGGGGGGGCCGTACAATGAGCAGTTCTTC
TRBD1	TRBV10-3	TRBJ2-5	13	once	CAIRGTGGETQYF	TGTGCCATCAGAGGGACAGGGGGAGAGACCCAGTACTTC
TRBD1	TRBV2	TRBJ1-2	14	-	CASLGTAQNYGYTF	TGTGCCAGCCTTGGGACAGCTCAAAATTATGGCTACACCTTC
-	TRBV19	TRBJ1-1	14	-	CASSLVFMNTEAFF	TGTGCCAGTAGCCTTGTATTCATGAACACTGAAGCTTTCTTT
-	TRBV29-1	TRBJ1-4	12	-	CSVESANEKLFF	TGCAGCGTTGAATCGGCGAATGAAAAACTGTTTTTT
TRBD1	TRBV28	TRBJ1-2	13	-	CASGGQGNYGYTF	TGTGCCAGCGGCGGACAGGGGAACTATGGCTACACCTTC
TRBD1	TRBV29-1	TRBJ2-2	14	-	CSVRLGQGTGELFF	TGCAGCGTACGACTGGGACAGGGCACCGGGGAGCTGTTTTTT
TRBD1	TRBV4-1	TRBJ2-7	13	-	CASSRDRGYEQYF	TGCGCCAGCAGCCGGGACAGGGGCTACGAGCAGTACTTC
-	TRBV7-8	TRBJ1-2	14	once	CASSLAGGSRGYTF	TGTGCCAGCAGCTTAGCCGGGGGCTCGAGGGGCTACACCTTC
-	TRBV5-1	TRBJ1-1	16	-	CASSLTYPGHSDEAFF	TGCGCCAGCAGCTTGACCTATCCGGGACACTCGGATGAAGCTTTCTTT
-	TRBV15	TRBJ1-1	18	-	CATSAAQVTTDRNTEAFF	TGTGCCACCAGCGCAGCACAGGTTACGACAGACAGGAACACTGAAGCTTTCTTT
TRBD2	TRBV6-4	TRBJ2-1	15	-	CASSEGTSGYNEQFF	TGTGCCAGCAGTGAAGGGACTAGCGGCTACAATGAGCAGTTCTTC
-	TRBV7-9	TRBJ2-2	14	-	CASSRDLNTGELFF	TGTGCCAGCAGCCGGGACCTTAACACCGGGGAGCTGTTTTTT
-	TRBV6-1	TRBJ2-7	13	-	CASSDQQNYEQYF	TGTGCCAGCAGTGATCAACAGAACTACGAGCAGTACTTC
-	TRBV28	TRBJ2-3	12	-	CASSPQEDTQYF	TGTGCCAGCAGTCCACAGGAAGATACGCAGTATTTT
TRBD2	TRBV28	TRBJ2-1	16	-	CASSLLAGGFRNEQFF	TGTGCCAGCAGTCTCCTAGCGGGAGGCTTTCGGAATGAGCAGTTCTTC
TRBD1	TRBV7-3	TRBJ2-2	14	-	CASSSRDSRGELFF	TGTGCCAGCAGCTCAAGGGACAGCCGCGGGGAGCTGTTTTTT
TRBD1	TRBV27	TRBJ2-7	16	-	CASSLRGQTSSYEQYF	TGTGCCAGCAGTTTAAGGGGACAGACAAGCTCCTACGAGCAGTACTTC
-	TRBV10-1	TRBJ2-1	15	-	CARGLIGPPYNEQFF	TGCGCCAGAGGACTAATCGGACCTCCCTACAATGAGCAGTTCTTC
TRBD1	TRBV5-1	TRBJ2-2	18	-	CASSLRLSRTGHTGELFF	TGCGCCAGCAGCCTTCGACTAAGCCGGACAGGGCACACCGGGGAGCTGTTTTTT
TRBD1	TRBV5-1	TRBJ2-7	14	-	CASSLAGQNYEQYF	TGCGCCAGCAGCTTGGCGGGACAGAACTACGAGCAGTACTTC
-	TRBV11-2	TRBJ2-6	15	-	CASSLEASGANVLTF	TGTGCCAGCAGCTTAGAAGCCTCTGGGGCCAACGTCCTGACTTTC
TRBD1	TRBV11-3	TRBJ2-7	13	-	CASSSETGDEQYF	TGTGCCAGCAGCTCTGAGACAGGGGACGAGCAGTACTTC